These T cell receptor beta chains were read from a single sample in a study of vaccination and CD4 T cells after COVID-19. Each CDR3 protein gets one entry after TCRdb re-called the PCR reads with MiXCR. The table records about 11,000 distinct CDR3 sequences, just over 70% of them present only once. Their specific antigens are unknown. The specimen was CD4+ T cells from blood, cultured in vitro. These receptors all come from a human donor who had recovered from COVID-19. Each CDR3 is given with its conserved first and last residue.

j_call | v_call | cdr3_aa
NA | TRBV20-1 | CSARDPRRKTQYF
TRBJ2-7 | TRBV6-1 | CASSEAAVGRADF
TRBJ1-6 | TRBV5-4 | CASSPTGTYNSPLHF
TRBJ1-1 | TRBV7-9 | CASRIQGYTEAFF
TRBJ1-2 | TRBV7-9 | CASSMRNYGYTF
TRBJ2-5 | TRBV20-1 | CSARDLGVSGTQYF
TRBJ1-1 | TRBV7-3 | CASSLERGTEAFF
TRBJ1-6 | TRBV6-1 | CASSENFHDSLNSPLHF
TRBJ1-5 | TRBV20-1 | CSARRADRGINQPQHF
TRBJ2-7 | TRBV5-4 | CASSSKAGGGYEQYF
TRBJ2-7 | TRBV7-2 | CASSLAGQATTYEQYF
TRBJ2-7 | TRBV7-2 | CASSHRGVAYEQYF
TRBJ2-7 | TRBV25-1 | CASSVFGLPYEQYF
TRBJ2-6 | TRBV20-1 | CSARQGAKSGANVLTF
TRBJ1-1 | TRBV20-1 | CSARGRESAFF
TRBJ1-2 | TRBV27 | CASSPQGAGYGYTF
TRBJ1-1 | TRBV20-1 | CSARDRGRNTEAFF
TRBJ1-6 | TRBV12-3/TRBV12-4 | CASRRTGGHLHF
TRBJ2-2 | TRBV7-2 | CASSLALAGQDLFF
TRBJ1-5 | TRBV20-1 | CSARRGMGAGNQPQHF
TRBJ1-5 | TRBV24-1 | CATSDAGQPQHF
TRBJ1-1 | TRBV28 | CASTRGVKNTEAFF
TRBJ1-2 | TRBV4-3 | CASSQGWGVEGYTF
TRBJ1-5 | TRBV7-7 | CASSATVNQPRHF
TRBJ2-5 | TRBV7-2 | CASSLAFSGGQYF
TRBJ1-1 | TRBV5-4 | CASSLTSQGITEAFF
TRBJ1-1 | TRBV7-8 | CASSPPGWGKNTEAFF
TRBJ1-6 | TRBV6-1 | CASRKTGTGQLANSPLHF
TRBJ1-2 | TRBV7-2 | CASREGTPLRYGYTF
TRBJ1-2 | TRBV20-1 | CSAAHDGRDYGYTF
TRBJ2-5 | TRBV7-6 | CASSLQPTSGSWGETQYF
TRBJ1-6 | TRBV20-1 | CSATGQGANRSPLHF
TRBJ2-5 | TRBV12-3/TRBV12-4 | CASRGEETQYF
TRBJ2-7 | TRBV5-4 | CASSLAEMEGYYEQYF
TRBJ2-7 | TRBV20-1 | CSARGDYIYEQYF
TRBJ1-2 | TRBV7-8 | CASSLGRGNYGYTF
TRBJ1-5 | TRBV15 | CATSREGKYSNQPQHF
TRBJ2-5 | TRBV20-1 | CSARSDTSETQYF
TRBJ2-7 | TRBV6-2/TRBV6-3 | CASSYGLATLSYEQYF
TRBJ2-7 | TRBV20-1 | CSARAPAGNDEQYF
TRBJ1-6 | TRBV7-9 | CASSLLQGAKVAPLHF
TRBJ2-1 | TRBV7-6 | CASSLQSPASYNEQFF
TRBJ1-6 | TRBV20-1 | CSATLGTGWSPLHF
TRBJ2-5 | TRBV27 | CASSLGGMQTQYF
TRBJ1-1 | TRBV24-1 | CATSDPTGPETEAFF
TRBJ2-1 | TRBV20-1 | CSARSTGGPYNEQFF
TRBJ1-6 | TRBV6-2/TRBV6-3 | CASLRLLGASPLHF
TRBJ1-2 | TRBV28 | CASSLRRRSYGYTF
TRBJ1-5 | TRBV6-2/TRBV6-3 | CASSYGFGYSNQPQHF
TRBJ2-3 | TRBV15 | CATSRDRGLNTDTQYF
TRBJ1-2 | TRBV6-2/TRBV6-3 | CASNGRRMLGYTF